The present TCR delta chain was sequenced within a study of gamma-delta T cells after stem cell transplantation. TCRdb re-processed the RT-PCR reads via CATT. The repertoire holds 7,000 or so delta-chain clones, with approximately 25% as singletons. This CDR3 spans 23 amino acids. The ends lost 4 bases at V and 4 bases at J; junction bases unmatched: 22. Per the germline V gene, CDR1 is GEAIGNYY and CDR2 is EKD. The J gene is TRDJ3, the V gene TRDV2, with TRDD3 matching 12 bases. The source material was gamma-delta T cells. This receptor was obtained from a human donor. It is not recorded whose cells these are; they may come from a transplant donor. DNA for the CDR3: TGTGCCTGTGATCCCATCCCCCTCTTACTGGGGGATACTGTCGCTTGGGACACCCGACAGATGTTTTTC. Translating it yields CACDPIPLLLGDTVAWDTRQMFF.